The next 23 T cell receptor beta chains were all read from a single sample in a study of response to subunit inactivated influenza vaccine. TCRdb reprocessed the RT-PCR reads with MiXCR, giving one entry per CDR3 protein. The sample lists 450,000 to 600,000 distinct CDR3 sequences; around 7.9% were seen once. The material was PBMCs from blood, obtained roughly 24 months after vaccination. The receptors come from a man aged 50 to 69 who received an inactivated influenza vaccine.

Many counts were recorded for this clonotype. The V call is TRBV12-3 or TRBV12-4, the J call TRBJ1-2, with D possibly matching TRBD1 (5 bases). V lost 1 base, J lost 0 bases, and 6 bases lay in between. This CDR3 region has 14 residues. The CDR3 sequence: CASSLGTPNYGYTF. For the CDR3, the DNA is TGTGCCAGCAGTTTAGGGACACCTAACTATGGCTACACCTTC.

This clonotype was counted between two and nine times. V and J are TRBV20-1 and TRBJ2-7; TRBD1 matches 8 bases. The CDR3 has 15 residues. Germline assignment: CDR1 DFQATT and CDR2 SNEGSKA (reference sequence). The junction had 7 bases not matched to a gene; V was cut back by 0 bases and J by 3 bases. CDR3 in amino acids: CSARDVRTGNYEQYF. Here the CDR3 DNA reads TGCAGTGCTAGAGATGTTCGGACAGGGAACTACGAGCAGTACTTC.

The rearrangement joins TRBV4-2 to TRBJ1-2; possibly TRBD1 for D (5 bases). The CDR3 extends over 16 amino acids. The germline V gene has CDR1 LGHNA and CDR2 YNFKEQ. V shed 0 bases and J shed 1 base, with 12 bases lying between them. Here the CDR3 reads CASSQDSGNDNYGYTF. The CDR3 DNA follows: TGTGCCAGCAGCCAAGATTCAGGGAACGATAACTATGGCTACACCTTC.

The CDR3 region is CATSGPLVTETQYF. Written as DNA, the CDR3 is TGTGCCACCAGCGGACCTCTGGTGACGGAGACCCAGTACTTC. This chain links TRBV15 with TRBJ2-5; D uncertain. CDR3 size: 14 residues. The germline V and J ends were trimmed by 5 bases and 5 bases, with 15 bases remaining between them. CDR1 LNHNV and CDR2 YYDKDF come from the germline V gene (reference sequence).

V is TRBV7-2 and J is TRBJ2-7, with D tentatively TRBD1 (5 bases). V lost 0 bases to trimming and J lost 4 bases, with 16 bases between them. The CDR3 runs 16 residues. From germline, CDR1 is SGHTA and CDR2 FQGNSA. CDR3 sequence reads: CASSLAQVPAGYEQYF. CDR3 bases: TGTGCCAGCAGCTTAGCCCAAGTACCGGCAGGGTACGAGCAGTACTTC.

In this sample, this clonotype turned up a few times. The gene calls are TRBV5-1 and TRBJ1-5; a possible D gene is TRBD1 (5 bases). CDR3 length: 13 residues. Germline V gives CDR1 SGHRS, CDR2 YFSETQ. V shed 0 bases and J shed 7 bases, with 8 bases lying between them. The CDR3: CASSLVGEQPQHF. As DNA, the CDR3 is TGCGCCAGCAGCTTGGTGGGGGAACAGCCCCAGCATTTT. Using reference TRBV5-1 and TRBJ1-5 for the parts outside the CDR3, the full variable domain is KAGVTQTPRYLIKTRGQQVTLSCSPISGHRSVSWYQQTPGQGLQFLFEYFSETQRNKGNFPGRFSGRQFSNSRSEMNVSTLELGDSALYLCASSLVGEQPQHFGDGTRLSIL.

The CDR3 nucleotides are TGTGCCACCAGTGACCCCGCTGCAGGCTCCTACAATGAGCAGTTCTTC. Translating gives CATSDPAAGSYNEQFF. This chain joins TRBV24-1 and TRBJ2-1; D uncertain. With 4 bases removed from V and 0 bases from J, the gap between germline ends came to 12 bases. Germline-derived CDR1 and CDR2 are KGHDR and SFDVKD. This CDR3 is built from 16 residues.

This clonotype was observed a few times. The chain couples TRBV7-8 to TRBJ2-1; D unresolved. Trimming removed 2 bases at V and 7 bases at J, with 15 bases between. The CDR3 totals 15 residues. The germline gives CDR1 SGHVS, CDR2 FQNEAQ. This CDR3 is CASSLTGPAVNEQFF. CDR3 in DNA: TGTGCCAGCAGCTTAACTGGGCCCGCAGTTAATGAGCAGTTCTTC.

A single count supports this clonotype. CDR3 in amino acids: CASSFGGARDTQYF. The DNA for the CDR3 is TGTGCCAGCAGCTTCGGGGGGGCTCGAGATACCCAGTACTTC. This sequence joins TRBV11-2 and TRBJ2-5; 8 bases agree with TRBD2. Germline loops: CDR1 SGHAT, CDR2 FQNNGV. The CDR3 spans 14 residues. V gave up 3 bases and J gave up 8 bases; unmatched junction bases: 8.

This clonotype was seen ten or more times. This rearrangement joins TRBV20-1 to TRBJ2-1; 11 nucleotides match TRBD2. CDR1 and CDR2 from the germline V gene are DFQATT and SNEGSKA (reference sequence). Losses at the gene ends were 5 bases for V and 6 bases for J; bases not matched to a gene: 6. There are 14 residues in the CDR3. The CDR3 DNA reads TGCAGTGCTCACACTAGCGGGAGAGTCAATGAGCAGTTCTTC. Translation gives CSAHTSGRVNEQFF.

This chain links TRBV12-3 or TRBV12-4 with TRBJ2-5; D is ambiguous. Trimming left V 3 bases short and J 2 bases short, with 7 bases between. This CDR3 is 13 amino acids long. CDR3 protein: CASSFSEQETQYF. The CDR3 DNA sequence: TGTGCCAGCAGTTTCTCGGAGCAAGAGACCCAGTACTTC.

The V call is TRBV2, the J call TRBJ2-4, with D maybe TRBD2 (7 bases). CDR3 size: 16 residues. Per the germline V gene, CDR1 is SNHLY and CDR2 is FYNNEI. V gave up 3 bases and J gave up 3 bases, with 15 bases separating them. In DNA, the CDR3 is TGTGCCAGCAGTGATAGGGGGGGAACGTTCAAAAACATTCAGTACTTC. It codes for CASSDRGGTFKNIQYF.

The chain is built from TRBV2 and TRBJ2-3, with a tentative D call TRBD1 (6 bases). Looked up from germline, CDR1 is SNHLY and CDR2 is FYNNEI. CDR3 length equals 14 residues. V lost 7 bases, J lost 3 bases, and 14 bases lay in between. The chain's CDR3 is CASKKGVRTDTQYF. The CDR3 DNA sequence: TGTGCCAGCAAGAAGGGGGTCCGTACAGATACGCAGTATTTT. The complete variable domain, with remaining parts taken from reference TRBV2 and TRBJ2-3, reads EPEVTQTPSHQVTQMGQEVILRCVPISNHLYFYWYRQILGQKVEFLVSFYNNEISEKSEIFDDQFSVERPDGSNFTLKIRSTKLEDSAMYFCASKKGVRTDTQYFGPGTRLTVL.

This clonotype showed up just a few times. The chain has TRBV18 and TRBJ2-7; 12 nucleotides line up with TRBD2. The V and J ends lost 5 bases and 6 bases, in that order; junction bases with no gene match: 8. CDR1 is KGHSH and CDR2 is LQKENI in the germline V gene. The CDR3 has 15 residues. The CDR3 region is CASSSPGLAGLEQYF. The CDR3 DNA reads TGTGCCAGCTCATCTCCGGGACTAGCGGGTCTCGAGCAGTACTTC.

This clonotype was detected ten times or more. The chain joins TRBV20-1 to TRBJ2-3, with a tentative D call TRBD2 (5 bases). Trimming took 0 bases from V and 6 from J, leaving 7 bases between them. In germline, CDR1 is DFQATT, CDR2 SNEGSKA (reference sequence). CDR3 length equals 12 residues. The DNA of the CDR3 is TGCAGTGCTAGAGATGAGCGGGATACGCAGTATTTT. Amino acids: CSARDERDTQYF.

The rearrangement uses TRBV12-3 or TRBV12-4 and TRBJ2-3; 7 bases map to TRBD2. The CDR3 has 15 amino acids. V lost 5 bases to trimming and J lost 5 bases; unmatched junction nucleotides: 10. The CDR3, as DNA: TGTGCCAGCAGTCGTGAGGCGGGAGTGGGAGATACGCAGTATTTT. Protein sequence: CASSREAGVGDTQYF.

This clonotype was seen a few times. V gene TRBV5-5 combines with J gene TRBJ1-1; D perhaps matches TRBD1 (5 bases). CDR1 is SGHKS, CDR2 YYEKEE, per germline (reference sequence). The CDR3 has 14 residues. The V end lost 2 bases, the J end lost 3 bases, and 11 bases lay between the germline ends. CDR3 nucleotides: TGTGCCAGCAGCTTCTTCGGCAGGGACACTGAAGCTTTCTTT. Encoded protein: CASSFFGRDTEAFF.

This clonotype has at least ten counts. The chain links TRBV5-1 to TRBJ2-5; D not resolved. CDR3 size: 13 residues. Germline loops: CDR1 SGHRS, CDR2 YFSETQ. Trimming removed 1 base at V and 2 bases at J, with 6 bases between. The CDR3 spells CASSLRRQETQYF. CDR3 nucleotide sequence: TGCGCCAGCAGCTTGCGCAGGCAAGAGACCCAGTACTTC.

The V gene is TRBV5-6, the J gene TRBJ2-5, with 9 bases lining up with TRBD2. The CDR3 runs to 16 residues. The ends lost 0 bases at V and 1 base at J; junction bases unmatched: 4. In germline, CDR1 is SGHDT, CDR2 YYEEEE. The CDR3 sequence is CASSLAATSGQETQYF. DNA of the CDR3: TGTGCCAGCAGCTTGGCCGCGACTAGCGGCCAAGAGACCCAGTACTTC. Together with reference TRBV5-6 and TRBJ2-5, the CDR3 gives the full variable domain: DAGVTQSPTHLIKTRGQQVTLRCSPKSGHDTVSWYQQALGQGPQFIFQYYEEEERQRGNFPDRFSGHQFPNYSSELNVNALLLGDSALYLCASSLAATSGQETQYFGPGTRLLVL.

The gene calls are TRBV5-6 and TRBJ2-1; D unresolved. V lost 5 bases and J 8 bases, leaving 14 bases between the germline ends. The germline V gene encodes CDR1 SGHDT and CDR2 YYEEEE. This CDR3 region has 13 residues. Here the CDR3 DNA reads TGTGCCAGCAGACGCGACCCAGTAGATGAGCAGTTCTTC. Its protein is CASRRDPVDEQFF.

The rearrangement joins TRBV27 to TRBJ2-3, with no clear D. Trimming stripped 1 base from V and 6 bases from J, with 11 bases between. Germline V lookup: CDR1 MNHEY, CDR2 SMNVEV (reference sequence). This CDR3 is 14 amino acids long. The CDR3 region has the DNA TGTGCCAGCAGTTTATGGTCAGGTCAGGATACGCAGTATTTT. Its translation is CASSLWSGQDTQYF.

This clonotype occurred many times. The rearrangement joins TRBV6-5 to TRBJ2-7; D may be TRBD1 (7 bases). The germline V and J ends were trimmed by 3 bases and 4 bases, with 13 bases remaining between them. CDR1 and CDR2 from the germline V gene are MNHEY and SVGAGI. This CDR3 is 14 amino acids long. The DNA of the CDR3 is TGTGCCAGCAGTTATGCGCAGGGGGGATACGAGCAGTACTTC. This codes for CASSYAQGGYEQYF.

Details on this clonotype: A much larger clone lies a single base off, so this may be a read error. The V call is TRBV2, the J call TRBJ1-1, with 8 bases identical to TRBD1. This CDR3 contains 15 residues. With 10 bases clipped from V and 6 bases from J, the junction kept 16 bases outside the gene matches. CDR1 and CDR2 from the germline V gene are SNHLY and FYNNEI. This CDR3 is CANDRSQGGFAEAFF. The CDR3 DNA is TGTGCCAACGACCGGTCACAGGGGGGTTTCGCTGAAGCTTTCTTT. Complete variable domain (other parts from reference TRBV2 and TRBJ1-1): EPEVTQTPSHQVTQMGQEVILRCVPISNHLYFYWYRQILGQKVEFLVSFYNNEISEKSEIFDDQFSVERPDGSNFTLKIRSTKLEDSAMYFCANDRSQGGFAEAFFGQGTRLTVV.